The 7 T cell receptor beta chains given below trace back to one sample, sequenced in a study of control samples from healthy donors and cancer patients. This table comes from immunoSEQ multiplex PCR, and its TCRdb copy is limited to in-frame clones, with some not included. The table includes 98,000 or so clones, about 80% detected once. Sequences were obtained from blood. The receptors come from a man between 18 and 29 years old in good health.

The chain combines TRBV5-8 with TRBJ1-5; 8 nucleotides agree with TRBD1. CDR3 length: 20 residues. The V gene end was trimmed by 4 bases and the J gene end by 6 bases; junction bases not matched to a gene: 24. Germline-derived CDR1 and CDR2 are SGHTS and YDEGEE. The CDR3 spells CASSPAPNRGQGGYRQPQHF. The CDR3 bases are TGTGCCAGCAGCCCCGCGCCAAATAGAGGACAGGGAGGTTATCGTCAGCCCCAGCATTTT.

The chain uses TRBV28 and TRBJ1-3, with D maybe TRBD1 (6 bases). The germline CDR1 and CDR2 sequences are MDHEN and SYDVKM. V gave up 7 bases and J gave up 4 bases, with 17 bases separating them. The CDR3 has 15 amino acids. CDR3 sequence: CASTAPWTEGNTIYF. In DNA, the CDR3 is TGTGCCAGCACCGCCCCTTGGACAGAAGGAAACACCATATATTTT. Drawing the rest from reference TRBV28 and TRBJ1-3, the complete variable domain is DVKVTQSSRYLVKRTGEKVFLECVQDMDHENMFWYRQDPGLGLRLIYFSYDVKMKEKGDIPEGYSVSREKKERFSLILESASTNQTSMYLCASTAPWTEGNTIYFGEGSWLTVV.

The V and J genes are TRBV6-2 or TRBV6-3 and TRBJ1-6; 7 positions agree with TRBD1. The CDR3 has 17 amino acids. The junction had 17 bases not matched to a gene; V was cut back by 6 bases and J by 9 bases. The germline CDR1 and CDR2 sequences are MNHEY and SVGEGT. As DNA, the CDR3 is TGTGCCAGCAGCCGACGACAGGGCAACCTCATAGGTTCACCCCTCCACTTT. Translating gives CASSRRQGNLIGSPLHF.

In this sample, this clone turned up a few times. V usage is TRBV29-1 and J usage is TRBJ2-2, with 7 positions matching TRBD2. V dropped 0 bases and J dropped 5; count of bases not matched to a gene: 3. This CDR3 spans 14 amino acids. Germline V CDR1 and CDR2: SQVTM, ANQGSEA. The CDR3 bases are TGCAGCGTTGAAGAGAGTAGCGGGACCGGGGAGCTGTTTTTT. This gives the protein CSVEESSGTGELFF.

The J gene is TRBJ1-3, the V gene TRBV7-6, with TRBD1 matching 8 bases. This CDR3 contains 18 residues. Germline V gene data show CDR1 as SGHVS and CDR2 as FNYEAQ. With V trimmed by 1 base and J by 1 base, 9 bases remained unmatched. CDR3 DNA sequence: TGTGCCAGCAGCTTAGTGGGGACAGGCTCAATGTCTGGAAACACCATATATTTT. This sequence encodes CASSLVGTGSMSGNTIYF. Using reference TRBV7-6 and TRBJ1-3 for the parts outside the CDR3, the full variable domain is GAGVSQSPRYKVTKRGQDVALRCDPISGHVSLYWYRQALGQGPEFLTYFNYEAQQDKSGLPNDRFSAERPEGSISTLTIQRTEQRDSAMYRCASSLVGTGSMSGNTIYFGEGSWLTVV.

The V and J genes are TRBV7-2 and TRBJ1-2; D is perhaps TRBD1 (6 bases). V lost 6 bases and J lost 2, with 13 bases in between. This CDR3 contains 14 residues. The germline V gene has CDR1 SGHTA and CDR2 FQGNSA. CDR3 in DNA: TGTGCCAGCAGTCAAGGACAGCTCAACTATGGCTACACCTTC. It yields the protein CASSQGQLNYGYTF.

This clone was seen more than once but under ten times. Here the CDR3 DNA reads TGCGCCAGCAGCTTCTTCCTGGGCCAGCCCCAGCATTTT. Residues: CASSFFLGQPQHF. The chain has TRBV5-1 and TRBJ1-5; D ambiguous. Germline V gene lookup returns CDR1 SGHRS and CDR2 YFSETQ. The CDR3 has 13 amino acids. V was cut by 2 bases and J by 7 bases, with 10 bases left in between.